The clone carrying this T cell receptor (beta chain) was counted ten times or more. Specified time point: after trial treatment. Documented treatment: LDRT plus nivolumab, ipilimumab, low-dose cyclophosphamide and aspirin (RACIN trial). As their treatment, donors received nivolumab, ipilimumab, aspirin, low-dose cyclophosphamide and low-dose radiotherapy. V was pared by 6 bases and J by 3 bases, with 20 bases between. Germline V gives CDR1 SNHLY, CDR2 FYNNEI. CDR3 size: 16 residues. First-strand cDNA relied on TRAV- and TRBV-specific primers spanning alpha and beta chains. PCR amplification of the TCRs was performed with Phusion for approximately 20 PCR cycles, and it relied on a constant-region primer together with a V-primer adapter. In TCRdb, the reads were re-called with MiXCR into one record per CDR3 protein. Of around 80,000 distinct CDR3 sequences in the sample, 15% to 20% were seen once. The sample originates from a study of low-dose radiotherapy and immunotherapy resistance in tumors. Study information: Patients were given intravenous nivolumab 240 mg every two weeks plus ipilimumab 1 mg/kg every six weeks. The 200 mg/m2 dose of intravenous cyclophosphamide was given every two weeks, one day before radiation and immunotherapy. Daily intake of oral aspirin 300 mg by patients lasted four cycles and began on cycle 1 day 1.

The source material was PBMCs, sampled after low-dose radiotherapy plus immunotherapy. This receptor was identified in a male donor with prostate cancer. The chain recombines TRBV2 with TRBJ1-2; possible D gene TRBD1, 5 bases. Written as DNA, the CDR3 is TGTGCCAGCAGCCCTGATCTTCTGCAGGGCTACTATGGCTACACCTTC. Translation: CASSPDLLQGYYGYTF.